The rows below give T cell receptor beta chains drawn from one sample of a study of shared clonotypes between healthy human individuals. Here immunoSEQ multiplex PCR was the method, and the copy in TCRdb shows in-frame clones only, minus some. The sample lists 2 million to 3 million clones, roughly nine tenths occurring once. The source material was naive CD4+ T cells sorted from blood. These TCRs come from a young man in good health. Each CDR3 is given with its conserved first and last residue. Each record gives: D gene, V gene, J gene, clone size, CDR3 protein, CDR3 DNA. The D gene is left open where the match is weak. Some rows mark clone size as missing; the rest say once, few, many or name a class of expanded clone.

NA	TRBV2	TRBJ2-5	NA	CASSERGTTQETQYF	TGTGCCAGCAGTGAAAGGGGGACTACCCAAGAGACCCAGTACTTC
NA	TRBV7-2	TRBJ1-4	once	CASSLRQGDPQKLFF	TGTGCCAGCAGCTTAAGGCAGGGCGACCCACAAAAACTGTTTTTT
NA	TRBV7-9	TRBJ2-7	NA	CASSPVLPYEQYF	TGTGCCAGCAGCCCGGTTCTTCCCTACGAGCAGTACTTC
NA	TRBV6-6	TRBJ2-7	NA	CASGRGSYEQYF	TGTGCCAGCGGCCGTGGGAGCTACGAGCAGTACTTC
NA	TRBV11-2	TRBJ2-3	NA	CASSSRYTDTQYF	TGTGCCAGCAGCAGCAGGTACACAGATACGCAGTATTTT
NA	TRBV30	TRBJ1-3	NA	CAWSVLRGNTIYF	TGTGCCTGGAGTGTACTTCGAGGAAACACCATATATTTT
TRBD1	TRBV28	TRBJ2-3	NA	CASSLEDRVADTQYF	TGTGCCAGCAGTTTAGAAGACAGGGTAGCAGATACGCAGTATTTT
NA	TRBV6-5	TRBJ1-2	NA	CASSSPGGGYTF	TGTGCCAGCAGTTCACCGGGGGGCGGCTACACCTTC
TRBD1	TRBV19	TRBJ1-2	NA	CASSTTRDSYGYTF	TGTGCCAGTAGTACAACTCGGGACAGCTATGGCTACACCTTC
TRBD2	TRBV4-1	TRBJ2-3	NA	CASSLAGDTQYF	TGCGCCAGCAGCCTAGCGGGAGATACGCAGTATTTT
NA	TRBV7-2	TRBJ2-1	NA	CASSPPGAHNEQFF	TGTGCCAGCAGCCCACCGGGGGCTCACAATGAGCAGTTCTTC
NA	TRBV7-9	TRBJ1-5	NA	CASSLGTGLGNQPQHF	TGTGCCAGCAGCTTAGGAACAGGGCTGGGCAATCAGCCCCAGCATTTT
TRBD1	TRBV5-1	TRBJ2-7	NA	CASSLDRGEQYF	TGCGCCAGCAGCCTGGACAGGGGCGAGCAGTACTTC
NA	TRBV5-1	TRBJ1-4	NA	CASSVGATNEKLFF	TGCGCCAGCAGCGTCGGAGCAACTAATGAAAAACTGTTTTTT
NA	TRBV9	TRBJ2-2	NA	CASSVVPENGELFF	TGTGCCAGCAGCGTAGTCCCCGAAAACGGGGAGCTGTTTTTT
NA	TRBV9	TRBJ1-1	NA	CASSVGEGRNTEAFF	TGTGCCAGCAGCGTAGGCGAAGGGCGGAACACTGAAGCTTTCTTT
NA	TRBV28	TRBJ2-4	NA	CASSPMNTKNIQYF	TGTGCCAGCAGCCCCATGAATACCAAAAACATTCAGTACTTC
TRBD2	TRBV7-9	TRBJ2-1	once	CASSPPSGVWYEQFF	TGTGCCAGCAGCCCCCCTAGCGGGGTATGGTATGAGCAGTTCTTC
NA	TRBV6-1	TRBJ1-6	once	CASGTGVSYNSPLHF	TGTGCCAGCGGCACCGGGGTCTCCTATAATTCACCCCTCCACTTT
NA	TRBV5-1	TRBJ1-1	NA	CASSLGANTEAFF	TGCGCCAGCAGCTTGGGAGCAAACACTGAAGCTTTCTTT
NA	TRBV2	TRBJ2-7	NA	CASNGVEGLEQYF	TGTGCCAGCAATGGGGTCGAGGGACTCGAGCAGTACTTC
NA	TRBV11-2	TRBJ2-5	NA	CASSLDWILETQYF	TGTGCCAGCAGCTTAGACTGGATTCTTGAGACCCAGTACTTC
TRBD1	TRBV11-2	TRBJ2-5	NA	CASSSQRPGGETQYF	TGTGCCAGCAGCTCCCAACGACCAGGGGGTGAGACCCAGTACTTC
TRBD1	TRBV10-3	TRBJ1-2	NA	CAITEGAGDNYGYTF	TGTGCCATCACAGAGGGGGCAGGTGATAACTATGGCTACACCTTC
NA	TRBV7-8	TRBJ1-6	NA	CASMPGGNNSPLHF	TGTGCCAGCATGCCGGGAGGAAATAATTCACCCCTCCACTTT
NA	TRBV6-6	TRBJ2-2	NA	CASSYSRARNTGELFF	TGTGCCAGCAGTTACTCGAGGGCTAGAAACACCGGGGAGCTGTTTTTT
TRBD1	TRBV5-1	TRBJ2-7	NA	CASRGQGPYEQYF	TGCGCCAGCAGAGGACAGGGTCCCTACGAGCAGTACTTC
TRBD2	TRBV19	TRBJ2-7	NA	CASNRREGSFYEQYF	TGTGCCAGTAATCGGCGGGAGGGGTCCTTCTACGAGCAGTACTTC
TRBD1	TRBV6-5	TRBJ1-4	once	CASSQGQGLGEKLFF	TGTGCCAGCAGTCAGGGACAGGGGTTGGGTGAAAAACTGTTTTTT
TRBD2	TRBV11-2	TRBJ2-5	NA	CASSLVGLGAGIETQYF	TGTGCCAGCAGCTTAGTGGGCCTGGGAGCGGGAATAGAGACCCAGTACTTC
NA	TRBV19	TRBJ1-2	NA	CASSILTGTFYGYTF	TGTGCCAGTAGTATTTTGACTGGCACTTTCTATGGCTACACCTTC
NA	TRBV11-2	TRBJ2-5	NA	CASSFSAPRETQYF	TGTGCCAGCAGCTTCTCCGCACCCCGAGAGACCCAGTACTTC
TRBD2	TRBV2	TRBJ2-1	few	CASRPLGGRALDEQFF	TGTGCCAGCAGGCCCTTGGGCGGGAGGGCCTTGGATGAGCAGTTCTTC
NA	TRBV29-1	TRBJ1-4	NA	CSALQGSLEKLFF	TGCAGCGCCCTACAGGGATCCTTAGAAAAACTGTTTTTT
TRBD1	TRBV11-2	TRBJ2-7	NA	CASSTGQSSSYEQYF	TGTGCCAGCAGCACGGGACAGTCGAGCTCCTACGAGCAGTACTTC
NA	TRBV28	TRBJ2-1	NA	CASSLRRVSYNEQFF	TGTGCCAGCAGTTTGAGGAGGGTATCCTACAATGAGCAGTTCTTC
TRBD2	TRBV5-1	TRBJ2-1	NA	CASSLTSGRVYNEQFF	TGCGCCAGCAGCTTGACTAGCGGGAGGGTCTACAATGAGCAGTTCTTC
NA	TRBV6-4	TRBJ2-2	NA	CASSDGTHTGELFF	TGTGCCAGCAGTGACGGGACACACACAGGGGAGCTGTTTTTT
NA	TRBV2	TRBJ1-6	NA	CASRDGGSYNSPLHF	TGTGCCAGCAGGGACGGAGGCTCCTATAATTCACCCCTCCACTTT
NA	TRBV9	TRBJ1-1	once	CASSPRGGTEAFF	TGTGCCAGCAGCCCTCGAGGTGGCACTGAAGCTTTCTTT
TRBD2	TRBV4-3	TRBJ2-2	NA	CASSQGVAGLGTGELFF	TGCGCCAGCAGCCAAGGGGTAGCGGGATTGGGCACCGGGGAGCTGTTTTTT
TRBD1	TRBV9	TRBJ1-6	NA	CASSAHRGDYNSPLHF	TGTGCCAGCAGCGCCCACAGGGGGGACTATAATTCACCCCTCCACTTT
NA	TRBV18	TRBJ2-2	few	CASSPLNTGELFF	TGTGCCAGCTCACCACTAAACACCGGGGAGCTGTTTTTT
NA	TRBV5-5	TRBJ1-1	NA	CASSFGTQNTEAFF	TGTGCCAGCAGCTTCGGTACTCAGAACACTGAAGCTTTCTTT
TRBD2	TRBV4-3	TRBJ2-1	NA	CASSPGTSGSSYNEQFF	TGCGCCAGCAGCCCTGGGACTAGCGGGAGTTCCTACAATGAGCAGTTCTTC
TRBD2	TRBV7-9	TRBJ2-3	once	CASSLGVSGRDGDTQYF	TGTGCCAGCAGCTTAGGAGTTAGCGGGAGGGATGGAGATACGCAGTATTTT
NA	TRBV6-4	TRBJ1-1	once	CASRGGANTEAFF	TGTGCCAGCAGGGGGGGGGCAAACACTGAAGCTTTCTTT
NA	TRBV6-5	TRBJ1-2	NA	CASSGTPGIHGYTF	TGTGCCAGCAGCGGGACTCCGGGCATACATGGCTACACCTTC